The sequence of this TCR beta chain was determined in a study of blood T cell repertoires in COVID-19. Study in general: Acute-phase and convalescent COVID-19 samples originated in the United States, Italy and Spain.

Repertoires were generated with immunoSEQ multiplex PCR, while TCRdb's copy carries only in-frame clones and drops some. This table holds about 150,000 clones, around 87% found once. The CDR3 is 16 amino acids. Looked up from germline, CDR1 is LGHNA and CDR2 is YNFKEQ. Trimming removed 4 bases from V and 4 bases from J, with 17 bases in between. Sequenced: peripheral blood. J is TRBJ2-1 and V is TRBV4-2; tentative D call: TRBD1 (6 bases). The source is a woman in her forties or fifties with active or convalescent COVID-19. The CDR3 protein is CASSRFGTLSYNEQFF. CDR3 in DNA: TGTGCCAGCAGCCGCTTCGGGACACTTTCTTACAATGAGCAGTTCTTC.